Included here is one T cell receptor (beta chain) sequence, with context. Its antigen is currently unknown. RNA transcripts served as the template for amplifying TCR beta CDR3 regions. Initially, a first-round RT-PCR of the TCR CDR3 employed the HTBI primer set. TCRdb redid the calling of the multiplex PCR reads with MiXCR, one entry per CDR3 protein. The table has 360,000 or so distinct CDR3 sequences, about 15% seen once. Each diagnosis was grounded in clinical symptoms, serum thyroxine and TRAb, thyroid ultrasound, and orbital computed tomography. 10 ml of fresh peripheral blood supplied the PBMCs. This specimen comes from a study of T cells in Graves' hyperthyroidism and ophthalmopathy. Germline assignment: CDR1 SGDLS and CDR2 YYNGEE. Trimming stripped 2 bases from V and 3 bases from J, with 9 bases between. This CDR3 comprises 14 residues. The study's findings and limits: Most thyroid clonotypes with frequency above 0.001 were detected in blood. Onset of ophthalmopathy came a median approximately 6.8 months after the model predicted it.

Input material: blood. This sequence joins TRBV9 and TRBJ2-1; either TRBD1 or TRBD2 may fit D (5 bases each). This clonotype was sampled from a woman between 55 and 75 years old with Graves' ophthalmopathy. The CDR3 reads CASSVGPSYNEQFF. DNA for the CDR3: TGTGCCAGCAGCGTGGGACCGAGCTACAATGAGCAGTTCTTC.